Included here is one T cell receptor beta chain sequence, with context. Its antigen is unknown. A much bigger clone sits one base away, suggesting this may be a read error. Per germline, CDR1 MNHEY and CDR2 SVGEGT. This CDR3 has 21 residues. A single record per CDR3 protein comes from TCRdb applying MiXCR to the 5' RACE reads. The table lists approximately 630,000 distinct CDR3 sequences, around 7.4% of them singletons, with 1.6% in the top ten. The data were taken from a study of identical twins. Study observations and caveats: Shared out-of-frame alpha sequences (those common to twins) showed excess low generation probability.

The sample was also linked to a second study, of yellow fever vaccine responses in identical twins. That work contributes: Twins' vaccine T cell response reportedly gave the appearance of partial convergence and partial personalization.

The chain uses TRBV6-2 or TRBV6-3 and TRBJ2-1; 13 bases line up with TRBD2. The TCR comes from a woman aged 18-35 years in good health. The sequenced sample was PBMCs. The CDR3 sequence is CASSTGLGEGLAGSSFNEQFF. The CDR3 bases are TGTGCCAGCAGTACCGGGTTGGGGGAGGGACTAGCGGGAAGCTCCTTCAATGAGCAGTTCTTC.